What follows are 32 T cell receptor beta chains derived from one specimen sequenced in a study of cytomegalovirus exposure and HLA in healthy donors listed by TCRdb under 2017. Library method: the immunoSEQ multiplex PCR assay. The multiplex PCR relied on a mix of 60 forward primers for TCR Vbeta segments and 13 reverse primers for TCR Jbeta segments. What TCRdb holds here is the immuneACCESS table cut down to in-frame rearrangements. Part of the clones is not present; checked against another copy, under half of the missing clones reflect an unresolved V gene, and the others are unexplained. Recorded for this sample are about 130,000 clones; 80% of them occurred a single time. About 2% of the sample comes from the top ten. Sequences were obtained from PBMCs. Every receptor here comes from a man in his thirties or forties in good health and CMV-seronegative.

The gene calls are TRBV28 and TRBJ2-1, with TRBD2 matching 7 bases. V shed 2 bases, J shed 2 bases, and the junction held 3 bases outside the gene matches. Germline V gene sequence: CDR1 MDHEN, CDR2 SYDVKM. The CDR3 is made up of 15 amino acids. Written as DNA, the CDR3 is TGTGCCAGCAGTTTACCACTAGCGCCCTACAATGAGCAGTTCTTC. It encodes CASSLPLAPYNEQFF.

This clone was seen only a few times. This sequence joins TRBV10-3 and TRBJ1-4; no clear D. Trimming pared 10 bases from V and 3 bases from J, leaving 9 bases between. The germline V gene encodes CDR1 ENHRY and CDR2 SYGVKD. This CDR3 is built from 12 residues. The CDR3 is CATGVSNEKLFF. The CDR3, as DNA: TGTGCCACCGGGGTCTCTAATGAAAAACTGTTTTTT.

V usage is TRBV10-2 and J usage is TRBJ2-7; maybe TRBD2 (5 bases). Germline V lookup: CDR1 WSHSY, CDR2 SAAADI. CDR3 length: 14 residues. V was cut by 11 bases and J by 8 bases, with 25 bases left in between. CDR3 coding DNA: TGCGCCGGCATAGAGTATCCGGAGGCCGACCAGCAGTACTTC. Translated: CAGIEYPEADQQYF.

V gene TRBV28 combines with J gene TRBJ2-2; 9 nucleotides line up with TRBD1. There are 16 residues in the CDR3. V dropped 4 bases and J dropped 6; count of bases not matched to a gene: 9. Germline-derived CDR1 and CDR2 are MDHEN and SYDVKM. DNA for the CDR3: TGTGCCAGCAGTTCTGCGGGACAGGGAAACGCCGGGGAGCTGTTTTTT. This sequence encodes CASSSAGQGNAGELFF.

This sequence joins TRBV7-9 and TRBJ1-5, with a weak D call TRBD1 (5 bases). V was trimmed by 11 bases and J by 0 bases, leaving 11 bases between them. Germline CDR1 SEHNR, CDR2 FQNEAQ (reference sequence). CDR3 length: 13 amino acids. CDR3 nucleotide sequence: TGTGCCTTACAGGCCGATAGCAATCAGCCCCAGCATTTT. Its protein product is CALQADSNQPQHF.

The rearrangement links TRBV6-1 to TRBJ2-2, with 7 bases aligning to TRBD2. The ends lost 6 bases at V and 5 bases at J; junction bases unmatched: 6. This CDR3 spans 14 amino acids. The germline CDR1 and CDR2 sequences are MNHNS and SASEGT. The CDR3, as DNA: TGTGCCAGCAGAGGCCTAGCGGTAACCGGGGAGCTGTTTTTT. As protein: CASRGLAVTGELFF.

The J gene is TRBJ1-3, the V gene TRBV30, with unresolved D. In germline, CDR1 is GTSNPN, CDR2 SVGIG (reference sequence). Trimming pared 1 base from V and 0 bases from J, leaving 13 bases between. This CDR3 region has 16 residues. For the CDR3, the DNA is TGTGCCTGGAGTGGCCACGAGAGGAGCTCTGGAAACACCATATATTTT. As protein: CAWSGHERSSGNTIYF.

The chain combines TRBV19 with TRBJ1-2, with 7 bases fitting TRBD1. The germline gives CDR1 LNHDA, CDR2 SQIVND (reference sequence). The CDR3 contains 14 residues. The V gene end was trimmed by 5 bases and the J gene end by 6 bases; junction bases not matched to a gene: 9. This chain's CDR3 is CASSPQTGWNGYTF. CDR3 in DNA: TGTGCCAGTAGTCCCCAGACAGGGTGGAATGGCTACACCTTC.

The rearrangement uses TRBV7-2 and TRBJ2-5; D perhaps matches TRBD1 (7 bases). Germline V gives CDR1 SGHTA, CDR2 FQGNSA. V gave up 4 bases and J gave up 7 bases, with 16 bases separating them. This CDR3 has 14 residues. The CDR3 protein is CASSSEIQGGTQYF. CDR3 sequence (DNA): TGTGCCAGCAGCTCAGAAATTCAGGGGGGGACCCAGTACTTC.

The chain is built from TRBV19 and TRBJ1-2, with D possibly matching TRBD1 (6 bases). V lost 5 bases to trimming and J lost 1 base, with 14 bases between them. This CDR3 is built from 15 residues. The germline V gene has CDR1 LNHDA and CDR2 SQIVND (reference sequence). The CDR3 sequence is CASSFAGALNYGYTF. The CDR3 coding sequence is TGTGCCAGTAGTTTTGCAGGGGCGCTTAACTATGGCTACACCTTC. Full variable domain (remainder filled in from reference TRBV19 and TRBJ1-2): DGGITQSPKYLFRKEGQNVTLSCEQNLNHDAMYWYRQDPGQGLRLIYYSQIVNDFQKGDIAEGYSVSREKKESFPLTVTSAQKNPTAFYLCASSFAGALNYGYTFGSGTRLTVV.

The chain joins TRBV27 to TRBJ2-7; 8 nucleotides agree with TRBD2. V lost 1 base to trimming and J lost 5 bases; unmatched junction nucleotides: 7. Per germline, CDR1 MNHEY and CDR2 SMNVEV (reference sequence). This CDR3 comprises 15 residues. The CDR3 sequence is CASSLLGLAGHEQYF. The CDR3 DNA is TGTGCCAGCAGTTTATTAGGTCTAGCGGGCCACGAGCAGTACTTC.

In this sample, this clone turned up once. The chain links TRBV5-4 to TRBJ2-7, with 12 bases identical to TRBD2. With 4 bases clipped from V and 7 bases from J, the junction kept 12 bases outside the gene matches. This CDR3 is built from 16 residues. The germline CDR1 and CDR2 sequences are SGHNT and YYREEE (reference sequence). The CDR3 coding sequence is TGTGCCAGCAGCCAGGGACTAGCGGGCTCCTCCCTGGAGCAGTACTTC. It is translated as CASSQGLAGSSLEQYF. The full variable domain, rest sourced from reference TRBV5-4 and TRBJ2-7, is ETGVTQSPTHLIKTRGQQVTLRCSSQSGHNTVSWYQQALGQGPQFIFQYYREEENGRGNFPPRFSGLQFPNYSSELNVNALELDDSALYLCASSQGLAGSSLEQYFGPGTRLTVT.

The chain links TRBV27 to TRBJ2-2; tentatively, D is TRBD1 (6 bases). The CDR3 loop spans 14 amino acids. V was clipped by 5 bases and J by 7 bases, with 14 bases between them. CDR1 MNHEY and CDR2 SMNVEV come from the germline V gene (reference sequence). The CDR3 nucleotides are TGTGCCAGCAGTCCAGGGGTGTTGGACGGGGAGCTGTTTTTT. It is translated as CASSPGVLDGELFF.

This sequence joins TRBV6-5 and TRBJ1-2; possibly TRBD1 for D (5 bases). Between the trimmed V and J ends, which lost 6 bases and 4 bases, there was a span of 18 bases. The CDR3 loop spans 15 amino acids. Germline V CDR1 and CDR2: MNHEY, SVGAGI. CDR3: CASRRFKDSFYGYTF. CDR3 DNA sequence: TGTGCCAGCAGGCGCTTCAAAGACAGTTTCTATGGCTACACCTTC.

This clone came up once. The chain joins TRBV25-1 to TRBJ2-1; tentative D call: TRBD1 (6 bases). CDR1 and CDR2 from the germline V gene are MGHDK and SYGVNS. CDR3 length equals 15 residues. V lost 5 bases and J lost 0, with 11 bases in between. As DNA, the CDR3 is TGTGCCAGCAGTACGGACAGAAGCTCCTACAATGAGCAGTTCTTC. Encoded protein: CASSTDRSSYNEQFF.

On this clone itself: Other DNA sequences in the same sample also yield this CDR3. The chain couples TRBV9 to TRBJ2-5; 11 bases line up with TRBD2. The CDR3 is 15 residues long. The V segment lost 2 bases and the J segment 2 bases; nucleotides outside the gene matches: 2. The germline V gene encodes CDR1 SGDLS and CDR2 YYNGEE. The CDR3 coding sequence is TGTGCCAGCAGCGTGGGGACTAGCGGTCAAGAGACCCAGTACTTC. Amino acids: CASSVGTSGQETQYF.

The CDR3 bases are TGTGCCAGCAGTGAAGTTCGAGGGTATTCACCCCTCCACTTT. This encodes CASSEVRGYSPLHF. This chain connects TRBV2 to TRBJ1-6; the D is unclear. The CDR3 totals 14 residues. Germline V gene lookup returns CDR1 SNHLY and CDR2 FYNNEI. The ends were cut back, 1 base at V and 8 bases at J, with 9 bases in the middle.

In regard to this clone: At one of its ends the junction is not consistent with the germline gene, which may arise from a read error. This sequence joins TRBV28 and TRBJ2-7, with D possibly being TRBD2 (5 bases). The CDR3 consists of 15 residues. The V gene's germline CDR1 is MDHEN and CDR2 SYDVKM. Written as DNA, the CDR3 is TGTGCCAGCAGTTTTCGTATAGGGAGATCCTACGGGCAGTACTTC. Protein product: CASSFRIGRSYGQYF.

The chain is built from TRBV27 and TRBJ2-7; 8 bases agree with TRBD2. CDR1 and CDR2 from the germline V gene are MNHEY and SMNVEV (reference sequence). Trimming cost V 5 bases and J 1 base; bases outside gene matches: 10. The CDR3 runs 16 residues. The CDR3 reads CASSPPRLAGSYEQYF. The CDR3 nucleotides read TGTGCCAGCAGTCCACCCCGATTAGCGGGGTCCTACGAGCAGTACTTC.

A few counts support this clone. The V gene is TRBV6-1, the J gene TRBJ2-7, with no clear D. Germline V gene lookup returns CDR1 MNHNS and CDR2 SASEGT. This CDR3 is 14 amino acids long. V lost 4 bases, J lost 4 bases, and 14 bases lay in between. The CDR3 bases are TGTGCCAGCAGTGCAACCGAAACAGATTACGAGCAGTACTTC. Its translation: CASSATETDYEQYF.

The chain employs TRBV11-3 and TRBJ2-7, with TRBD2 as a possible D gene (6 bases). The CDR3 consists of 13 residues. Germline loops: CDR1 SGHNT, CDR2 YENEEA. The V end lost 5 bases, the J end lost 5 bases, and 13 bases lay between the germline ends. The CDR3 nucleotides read TGTGCCAGCAGCATCGTACCGGGAGACGAGCAGTACTTC. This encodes CASSIVPGDEQYF.

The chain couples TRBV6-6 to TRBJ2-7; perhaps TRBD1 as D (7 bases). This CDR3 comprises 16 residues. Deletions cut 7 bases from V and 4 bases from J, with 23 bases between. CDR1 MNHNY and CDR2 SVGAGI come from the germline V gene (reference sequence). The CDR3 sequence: CASIRPEGASWYEQYF. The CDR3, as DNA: TGTGCCAGCATTCGCCCGGAGGGGGCAAGTTGGTACGAGCAGTACTTC.

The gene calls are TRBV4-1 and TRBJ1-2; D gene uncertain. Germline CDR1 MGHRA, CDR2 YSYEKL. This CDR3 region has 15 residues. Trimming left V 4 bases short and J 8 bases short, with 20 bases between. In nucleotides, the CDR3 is TGCGCCAGCAGCCTCGAGGACTCCTCATTCGGCGGCTACACCTTC. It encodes CASSLEDSSFGGYTF.

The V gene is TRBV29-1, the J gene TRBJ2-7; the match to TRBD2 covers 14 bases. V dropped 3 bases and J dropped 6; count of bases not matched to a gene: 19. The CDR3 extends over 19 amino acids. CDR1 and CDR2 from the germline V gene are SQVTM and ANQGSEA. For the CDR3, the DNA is TGCAGCGTTGATCCGGGACAAGGGACTAGCGGGAGTTTTGGATCCGAGCAGTACTTC. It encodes CSVDPGQGTSGSFGSEQYF.

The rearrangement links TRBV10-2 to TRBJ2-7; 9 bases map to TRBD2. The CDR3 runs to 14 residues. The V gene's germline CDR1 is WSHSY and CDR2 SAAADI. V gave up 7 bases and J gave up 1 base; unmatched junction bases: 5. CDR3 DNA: TGCGCCAGCAACCTCAGCGGGAGGTCCTACGAGCAGTACTTC. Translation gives CASNLSGRSYEQYF.

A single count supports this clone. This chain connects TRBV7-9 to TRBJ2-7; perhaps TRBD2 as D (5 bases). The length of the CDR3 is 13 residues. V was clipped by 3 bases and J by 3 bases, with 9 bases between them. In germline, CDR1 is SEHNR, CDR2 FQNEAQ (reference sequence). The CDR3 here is CASSLSSGYEQYF. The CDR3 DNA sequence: TGTGCCAGCAGCTTGTCGAGCGGCTACGAGCAGTACTTC. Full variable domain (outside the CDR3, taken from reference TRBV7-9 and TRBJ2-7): DTGVSQNPRHKITKRGQNVTFRCDPISEHNRLYWYRQTLGQGPEFLTYFQNEAQLEKSRLLSDRFSAERPKGSFSTLEIQRTEQGDSAMYLCASSLSSGYEQYFGPGTRLTVT.

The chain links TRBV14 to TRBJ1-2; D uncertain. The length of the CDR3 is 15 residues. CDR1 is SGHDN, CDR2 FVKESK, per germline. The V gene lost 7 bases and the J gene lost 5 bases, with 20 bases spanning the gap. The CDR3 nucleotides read TGTGCCAGCACCCTCGCCGAAGGCAGGAGGTATGGCTACACCTTC. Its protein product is CASTLAEGRRYGYTF.

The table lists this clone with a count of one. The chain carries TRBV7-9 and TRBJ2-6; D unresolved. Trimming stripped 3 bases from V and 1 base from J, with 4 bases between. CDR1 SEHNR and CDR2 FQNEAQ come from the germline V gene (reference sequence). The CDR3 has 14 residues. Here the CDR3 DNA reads TGTGCCAGCAGCTTCCCTTCTGGGGCCAACGTCCTGACTTTC. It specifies CASSFPSGANVLTF.

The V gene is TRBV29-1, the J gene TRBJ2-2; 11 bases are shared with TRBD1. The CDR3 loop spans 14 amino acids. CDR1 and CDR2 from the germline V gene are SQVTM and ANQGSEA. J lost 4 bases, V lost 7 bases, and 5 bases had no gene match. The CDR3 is CSAGTGGSTGELFF. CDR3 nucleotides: TGCAGCGCAGGGACAGGGGGTAGCACCGGGGAGCTGTTTTTT.

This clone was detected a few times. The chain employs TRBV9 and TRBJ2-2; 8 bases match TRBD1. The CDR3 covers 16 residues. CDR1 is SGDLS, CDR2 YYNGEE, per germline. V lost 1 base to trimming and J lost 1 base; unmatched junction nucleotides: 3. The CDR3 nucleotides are TGTGCCAGCAGCGTATCCGGGACAGGGAACACCGGGGAGCTGTTTTTT. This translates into CASSVSGTGNTGELFF.

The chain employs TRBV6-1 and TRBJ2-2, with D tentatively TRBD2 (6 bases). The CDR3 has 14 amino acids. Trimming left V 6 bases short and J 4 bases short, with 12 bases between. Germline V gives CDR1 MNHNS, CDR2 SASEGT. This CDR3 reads CASRGGSSTGELFF. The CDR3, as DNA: TGTGCCAGCAGGGGGGGTTCGAGCACCGGGGAGCTGTTTTTT.

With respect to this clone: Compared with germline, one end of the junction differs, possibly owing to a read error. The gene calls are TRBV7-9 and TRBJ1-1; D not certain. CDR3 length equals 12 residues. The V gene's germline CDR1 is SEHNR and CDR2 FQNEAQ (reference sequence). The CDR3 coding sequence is TGTTCCAGCAGCCAAGGAGGAACTGAAGCTTTCTTT. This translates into CSSSQGGTEAFF.